The T cell receptor (beta chain) under discussion was sequenced for a study of yellow fever vaccine responses in identical twins (dated by TCRdb to 2017 to 2018). Notes on the research overall: Focusing on identical twins, the study followed the T cell clones that responded to the vaccine, and did so with precision. Study-wide findings and limitations: According to the authors, the vaccine-induced T cell response in identical twins seemed to be partly convergent and partly specific to each individual.

Library preparation employed RT-PCR. These reads were obtained on an Illumina HiSeq 2500. The public reads were reanalyzed by TCRdb: fastp trimming at Q25, MiXCR alignment, in-frame beta chains only. Merged by CDR3 protein, the rows form single entries marked with the most common genes and DNA. The table for this sample lists over a thousand distinct CDR3 sequences; 65% to 85% of them were counted only once. The ten largest account for about a quarter of the sample. Based on the germline V gene, the CDR1 and CDR2 sequences are KGHDR and SFDVKD. The CDR3, from cysteine to phenylalanine, totals 14 residues. Only the CDR3 DNA is retained, 42 bases long and in frame from the first base. Relative to germline, V is 4 bases shorter and J is 2 bases shorter, with 10 bases between their ends. Details on this clonotype: No antigen is known for it. No quality values exist for individual bases; no much larger clone is one base distant.

The sample in question was T cells from blood (PBMCs), unsorted or a sorted subset (not recorded which), obtained before or after yellow fever vaccination (not recorded which). Recombination connected TRBV24-1 to TRBJ1-2, with TRBD1 as a weak D call on 5 bases. The source of this sequence is a female donor who received the yellow fever vaccine. The nucleotides are TGTGCCACCAGTGAGGGCAGGGACAACTATGGCTACACCTTC. The resulting protein is CATSEGRDNYGYTF.